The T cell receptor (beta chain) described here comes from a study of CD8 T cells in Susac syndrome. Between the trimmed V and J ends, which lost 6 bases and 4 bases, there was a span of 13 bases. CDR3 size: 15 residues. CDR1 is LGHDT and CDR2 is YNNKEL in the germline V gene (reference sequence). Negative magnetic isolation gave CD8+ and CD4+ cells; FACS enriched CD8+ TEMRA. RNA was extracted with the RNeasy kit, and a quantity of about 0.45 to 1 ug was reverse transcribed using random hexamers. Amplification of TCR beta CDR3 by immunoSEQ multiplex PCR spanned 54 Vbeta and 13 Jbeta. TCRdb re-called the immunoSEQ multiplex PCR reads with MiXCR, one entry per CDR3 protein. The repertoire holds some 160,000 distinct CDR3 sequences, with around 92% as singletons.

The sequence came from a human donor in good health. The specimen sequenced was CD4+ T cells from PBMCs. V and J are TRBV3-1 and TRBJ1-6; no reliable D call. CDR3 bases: TGTGCCAGCAGAACCGGGCCCCTTTATAATTCACCCCTCCACTTT. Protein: CASRTGPLYNSPLHF.